The sequence of this TCR beta chain was determined in a study of control samples from healthy donors and cancer patients. The repertoire was sequenced with immunoSEQ multiplex PCR; TCRdb's copy has only in-frame clones and lacks some. The table records about 150,000 clones, around nine tenths of them present only once. After removal of 5 bases from V and 8 bases from J, the junction contained 7 bases not matched to a gene. The germline V gene encodes CDR1 SEHNR and CDR2 FQNEAQ (reference sequence). The CDR3 runs 14 residues. The sequence came from a man younger than 45 in good health. Material: blood. The chain recombines TRBV7-9 with TRBJ2-1; 9 bases are a match to TRBD1. Here the CDR3 DNA reads TGTGCCAGCAGCCAAGGACAGGGGTTCGATGAGCAGTTCTTC. This encodes CASSQGQGFDEQFF. Variable domain in full (rest from reference TRBV7-9 and TRBJ2-1): DTGVSQNPRHKITKRGQNVTFRCDPISEHNRLYWYRQTLGQGPEFLTYFQNEAQLEKSRLLSDRFSAERPKGSFSTLEIQRTEQGDSAMYLCASSQGQGFDEQFFGPGTRLTVL.